The subject of this entry is one T cell receptor (beta chain). The data belong to a study of blood T cell repertoires in COVID-19. Study information: PBMCs, B-cell-depleted T cells, or T cells were the source of the cDNA or gDNA that made up the material.

Source study methods: Using reference gene primer amplification, nucleated cell counts were estimated. Here immunoSEQ multiplex PCR was the method, and the copy in TCRdb shows in-frame clones only, minus some. D and trimming were read from the DNA, whereas the V and J calls and clone size are those reported in that table. In the table there are roughly 97,000 clones, more than 75% of which are singletons. V was pared by 4 bases and J by 10 bases, with 4 bases of the junction left unmatched. CDR1 and CDR2 from the germline V gene are ENHRY and SYGVKD. This CDR3 is built from 14 residues. The rearrangement joins TRBV10-3 to TRBJ2-1; 13 bases agree with TRBD2. Sequences were obtained from peripheral blood. The source is a man aged 70-80 years with acute or convalescent COVID-19. Here the CDR3 reads CAISGRLAGGEQFF. CDR3 DNA: TGTGCCATCAGTGGTCGACTAGCGGGAGGAGAGCAGTTCTTC.